The entry that follows covers one T cell receptor beta chain sequence. This clone was seen just once. Its antigen is unknown. The sample holds no much larger clone one base away, and base qualities are not on file. The immunoSEQ Assay, a bias-controlled multiplex PCR, was used to amplify TCRbeta CDR3 regions from genomic DNA. From the authors' description of their analysis: The number of nucleated cells in each sample was estimated from the amplification of reference gene primers within the assay. To quantify the absolute abundance of each unique TCRbeta CDR3 rearrangement, sequence reads were collapsed and filtered. For each sample, productive Simpson clonality was calculated as the square root of Simpson's diversity index over productive rearrangements. Imported from immuneACCESS, the table was reduced by TCRdb to in-frame sequences with V and J called. These copies leave out some clones; in studies compared against another copy, an unresolved V gene accounts for under half, and the cause of the remainder is not known. V, J and clone size are taken as reported in that table, and D and trimming were inferred from the DNA itself. This sample gives a few hundred thousand clones in total; 70% to 85% of them show up just once. 0.75% to 0.95% of the sample lies in the top ten.

One collaborating source in Seattle enrolled patients during active infection and followed them longitudinally through the course of disease. The collaborating institutions used their own protocols to collect whole blood in K2EDTA tubes. For TCRbeta analysis, collaborators shipped samples as frozen whole blood, isolated PBMCs, or DNA extracted from either of those sample types. The sample belongs to a study of blood T cell repertoires in COVID-19 (dated by TCRdb to about 2020). General notes on the study: Samples from collaborators originated in the United States, Italy and Spain and spanned both the acute and convalescent phases of COVID-19. The material from the prospective study consisted of cDNA or gDNA derived from T cells, B-cell-depleted T cells, or PBMCs. Deeply sampled blood TCRbeta repertoires from subjects exposed to, actively infected with, or recovered from COVID-19 were included in the dataset. A freely available public database, intended as a resource for researchers studying the immune response to SARS-CoV-2, is where the repertoires were released. The samples were drawn from two sources: the first 160 participants of the ongoing ImmuneRACE study, and 1,254 subjects contributed by 6 global collaborators. The sample metadata nearly always contained a de-identified subject ID, COVID-19 status, age in years and sex. HLA class I and class II types, where available, came from metadata supplied by the sample provider rather than from assay-based typing.

CDR1 and CDR2 (SQVTM, ANQGSEA) derive from the germline V gene. Trimming removed 8 bases from V and 7 bases from J, leaving 14 bases between the germline ends. Its CDR3 holds 11 amino acids, cysteine through phenylalanine. Only the CDR3 DNA is retained, 33 bases long and in frame from the first base. The full study reports these points: The amount of clinical and demographic metadata varied by source and participant and was provided uncurated.

Sequencing was done on a sample of peripheral blood. The receptor comes from a human donor with COVID-19, enrolled during active disease. The donor label of this sample is uncertain. The sequence joins TRBV29-1 to TRBJ1-2, with the D gene uncertain. CDR3 reads: CSSGNPRGYTF. The nucleotide sequence reads as follows: TGCAGCTCAGGAAACCCCCGTGGCTACACCTTC.